A single sample is the source of the 18 T cell receptor beta chains below, sequenced in a study of blood T cell repertoires in COVID-19. Sequenced by immunoSEQ multiplex PCR; TCRdb stores in-frame clones only, minus some. This repertoire shows 200,000 to 250,000 clones, approximately 90% found once; its top ten account for around 6.3%. The sample was peripheral blood. The receptors were sampled from a woman in her twenties or thirties with COVID-19, enrolled during active disease.

In its sample, this clone was seen a few times. This chain joins TRBV11-3 and TRBJ2-2, with 10 bases that match TRBD1. The V gene's germline CDR1 is SGHNT and CDR2 YENEEA. After removal of 1 base from V and 0 bases from J, the junction contained 2 bases not matched to a gene. This CDR3 is built from 17 residues. CDR3 DNA sequence: TGTGCCAGCAGCTTAGCCGGACAGGGGGCGAACACCGGGGAGCTGTTTTTT. It specifies CASSLAGQGANTGELFF.

The gene calls are TRBV3-1 (or the pseudogene TRBV3-2) and TRBJ2-1, with TRBD2 identical over 9 bases. The ends lost 0 bases at V and 9 bases at J; junction bases unmatched: 3. This CDR3 region has 14 residues. Per the germline V gene, CDR1 is LGHDT and CDR2 is YNNKEL (reference sequence). CDR3: CASSQDAGGGEQFF. DNA for the CDR3: TGTGCCAGCAGCCAAGATGCGGGGGGGGGTGAGCAGTTCTTC.

J is TRBJ1-4 and V is TRBV4-3, with D tentatively TRBD1 (5 bases). CDR1 and CDR2 (germline): LGHNA, YSLEER. This CDR3 has 13 residues. The V gene lost 0 bases and the J gene lost 10 bases, with 9 bases spanning the gap. CDR3 loop: CASSQDRRGKLFF. CDR3 DNA: TGCGCCAGCAGCCAAGATAGGAGGGGAAAACTGTTTTTT.

This chain joins TRBV7-2 and TRBJ2-3; 9 positions match TRBD2. CDR3 length: 16 amino acids. V trimming: 1 base; J trimming: 2 bases; junction bases outside the gene matches: 4. The V gene's germline CDR1 is SGHTA and CDR2 FQGNSA. CDR3: CASSLGIAGATDTQYF. DNA of the CDR3: TGTGCCAGCAGCTTAGGGATAGCGGGGGCCACAGATACGCAGTATTTT.

The CDR3 nucleotides are TGTGCCAGCTCGCCCGGGACACAAACCTTATACGAGCAGTACTTC. It encodes CASSPGTQTLYEQYF. The V call is TRBV18, the J call TRBJ2-7; perhaps TRBD1 as D (6 bases). Looked up from germline, CDR1 is KGHSH and CDR2 is LQKENI. CDR3 length: 15 amino acids. The V end lost 6 bases, the J end lost 4 bases, and 19 bases lay between the germline ends.

The chain employs TRBV6-5 and TRBJ2-1; D might be TRBD2 (6 bases). V lost 0 bases and J 8 bases, leaving 14 bases between the germline ends. Germline assignment: CDR1 MNHEY and CDR2 SVGAGI. This CDR3 contains 15 residues. The CDR3 loop is CASSYSGREFDEQFF. CDR3 coding DNA: TGTGCCAGCAGTTACTCGGGTCGGGAGTTTGATGAGCAGTTCTTC.

The chain has TRBV5-4 and TRBJ1-4; TRBD1 agrees at 9 bases. V gave up 2 bases and J gave up 5 bases; unmatched junction bases: 1. The CDR3 consists of 14 residues. From germline, CDR1 is SGHNT and CDR2 YYREEE (reference sequence). CDR3 bases: TGTGCCAGCAGCTTACAGGGGGCCAATGAAAAACTGTTTTTT. Residues: CASSLQGANEKLFF. The full variable domain, with the rest looked up from reference TRBV5-4 and TRBJ1-4, is ETGVTQSPTHLIKTRGQQVTLRCSSQSGHNTVSWYQQALGQGPQFIFQYYREEENGRGNFPPRFSGLQFPNYSSELNVNALELDDSALYLCASSLQGANEKLFFGSGTQLSVL.

The gene calls are TRBV19 and TRBJ2-2; 7 bases fit TRBD1. From germline, CDR1 is LNHDA and CDR2 SQIVND (reference sequence). This CDR3 has 17 amino acids. V lost 5 bases to trimming and J lost 2 bases; unmatched junction nucleotides: 11. CDR3 nucleotide sequence: TGTGCCAGTAGTGATTTCAGGGGACAGACCAACACCGGGGAGCTGTTTTTT. This encodes CASSDFRGQTNTGELFF.

This sequence joins TRBV4-2 and TRBJ1-6; 7 nucleotides align to TRBD1. V was clipped by 4 bases and J by 0 bases; unmatched bases: 0. The CDR3 length is 15 residues. From germline, CDR1 is LGHNA and CDR2 YNFKEQ. CDR3 protein: CASSRDSSYNSPLHF. CDR3 nucleotides: TGTGCCAGCAGCCGGGACAGCTCCTATAATTCACCCCTCCACTTT.

The V gene is TRBV19, the J gene TRBJ2-5; D is unresolved. CDR3 length equals 14 residues. Germline V gene lookup returns CDR1 LNHDA and CDR2 SQIVND (reference sequence). V was shortened by 3 bases and J by 3 bases, with 11 bases between the two germline ends. The CDR3 DNA reads as TGTGCCAGTAGTATTCACGGTAACGAAGAGACCCAGTACTTC. Its translation: CASSIHGNEETQYF.

The chain employs TRBV6-5 and TRBJ2-5; D is undetermined. Germline V lookup: CDR1 MNHEY, CDR2 SVGAGI. This CDR3 region has 11 residues. Trimming took off 6 bases at V and 5 bases at J, with 7 bases between the two ends. The CDR3 here is CASRHRETQYF. The CDR3 DNA follows: TGTGCCAGCAGACACCGTGAGACCCAGTACTTC.

The table lists this clone with a count of one. The V call is TRBV29-1, the J call TRBJ2-1, with 7 nucleotides matching TRBD1. Per germline, CDR1 SQVTM and CDR2 ANQGSEA. V shed 7 bases and J 12 bases; nucleotides not matched to a gene: 15. This CDR3 spans 13 amino acids. The CDR3: CSALGRIWTGQFF. For the CDR3, the DNA is TGCAGCGCCCTAGGACGAATATGGACAGGGCAGTTCTTC.

J is TRBJ2-2 and V is TRBV3-1 (or the pseudogene TRBV3-2), with TRBD2 matching 7 bases. Germline-derived CDR1 and CDR2 are LGHDT and YNNKEL (reference sequence). This CDR3 has 16 amino acids. With 6 bases clipped from V and 8 bases from J, the junction kept 15 bases outside the gene matches. CDR3 nucleotide sequence: TGTGCCAGCAGAAATGGGGTAGCGGGCCCCGAAGGGGAGCTGTTTTTT. Residues: CASRNGVAGPEGELFF.

This clone was found once. V is TRBV10-3 and J is TRBJ2-7; the D gene is possibly TRBD1 (5 bases). The CDR3 is 15 residues long. Trimming removed 0 bases from V and 2 bases from J, with 11 bases in between. Looked up from germline, CDR1 is ENHRY and CDR2 is SYGVKD. The CDR3 DNA reads as TGTGCCATCAGTGAGTCGGTGGCAGGGCCCTACGAGCAGTACTTC. Protein sequence: CAISESVAGPYEQYF.

The chain couples TRBV6-2 or TRBV6-3 to TRBJ2-7; 8 nucleotides agree with TRBD2. V was pared by 5 bases and J by 3 bases, with 15 bases of the junction left unmatched. The CDR3 is made up of 17 amino acids. Per the germline V gene, CDR1 is MNHEY and CDR2 is SVGEGT. CDR3 amino acids: CASSPPGLGPLLYEQYV. The CDR3 DNA reads TGTGCCAGCAGTCCGCCGGGACTAGGTCCCCTCCTCTACGAGCAGTACGTC.

The chain recombines TRBV7-2 with TRBJ2-2, with 11 bases lining up with TRBD2. CDR3 size: 15 residues. With V trimmed by 3 bases and J by 7 bases, 4 bases remained unmatched. Germline lookup yields CDR1 SGHTA and CDR2 FQGNSA. The CDR3 sequence: CASSFSGRVDGELFF. CDR3 nucleotide sequence: TGTGCCAGCAGCTTTAGCGGGAGGGTGGACGGGGAGCTGTTTTTT.

This clone was recorded once. The rearrangement uses TRBV19 and TRBJ2-3; 7 bases agree with TRBD2. This CDR3 comprises 14 residues. The trim removed 5 bases at V and 0 bases at J, leaving 2 bases unmatched. Germline V lookup: CDR1 LNHDA, CDR2 SQIVND (reference sequence). This chain's CDR3 is CASSDGGSTDTQYF. CDR3 in DNA: TGTGCCAGTAGTGACGGGGGGAGCACAGATACGCAGTATTTT.

The chain recombines TRBV6-4 with TRBJ1-2; D is possibly TRBD1 (5 bases). V gave up 6 bases and J gave up 3 bases, with 17 bases separating them. CDR1 is MRHNA, CDR2 SNTAGT, per germline. The CDR3 is 15 amino acids. This chain's CDR3 is CASRPRAGLDYGYTF. The CDR3 DNA is TGTGCCAGCAGGCCCCGGGCAGGGTTGGACTATGGCTACACCTTC.